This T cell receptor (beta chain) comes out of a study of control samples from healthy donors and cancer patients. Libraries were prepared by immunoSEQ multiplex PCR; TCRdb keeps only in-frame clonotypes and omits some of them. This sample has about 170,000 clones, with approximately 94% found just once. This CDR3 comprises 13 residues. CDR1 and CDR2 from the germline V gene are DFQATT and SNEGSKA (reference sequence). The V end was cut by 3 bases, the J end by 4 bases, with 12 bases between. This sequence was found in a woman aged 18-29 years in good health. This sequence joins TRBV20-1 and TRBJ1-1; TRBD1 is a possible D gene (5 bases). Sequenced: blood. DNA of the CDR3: TGCAGTGCTAGTTGGCAGGGTGTCACTGAAGCTTTCTTT. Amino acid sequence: CSASWQGVTEAFF.